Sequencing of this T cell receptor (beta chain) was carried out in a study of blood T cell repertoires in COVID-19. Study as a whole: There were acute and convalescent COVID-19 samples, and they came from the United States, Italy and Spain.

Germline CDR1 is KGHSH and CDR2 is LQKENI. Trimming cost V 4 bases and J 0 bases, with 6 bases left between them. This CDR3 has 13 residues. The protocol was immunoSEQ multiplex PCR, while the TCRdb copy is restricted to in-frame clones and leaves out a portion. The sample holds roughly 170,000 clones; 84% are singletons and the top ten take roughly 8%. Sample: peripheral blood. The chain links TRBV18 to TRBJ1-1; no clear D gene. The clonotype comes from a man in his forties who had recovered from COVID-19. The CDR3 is CASSRVLNTEAFF. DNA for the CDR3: TGTGCCAGCTCACGAGTTCTGAACACTGAAGCTTTCTTT.